This T cell receptor (beta chain) emerged from a study of blood T cells in healthy people across ages. Trimming removed 1 base at V and 0 bases at J, with 11 bases between. The germline V gene encodes CDR1 SGHRS and CDR2 YFSETQ. The CDR3 is 15 residues long. The authors ran a second PCR of about 7 to 12 cycles using a sample-barcoded 5' primer and a J-beta primer mix. TCRdb called the 5' RACE reads again in MiXCR, with one record for every CDR3 protein. The profile shows 1.5 million or so distinct CDR3 sequences, 35% to 45% of them singletons. The people who gave samples were healthy Caucasians from Russia, aged about 6 to 95. Each donor's blood draw was roughly 9.8 milliliters of peripheral blood.

This chain joins TRBV5-1 and TRBJ2-7; D possibly uses TRBD1 or TRBD2 (5 bases each). This clonotype was obtained from a woman younger than 30 in good health. Input material: blood. The CDR3 DNA is TGCGCCAGCAGCTTGATACGGGACCCCTCCTACGAGCAGTACTTC. Its protein is CASSLIRDPSYEQYF. The complete variable domain, with remaining parts taken from reference TRBV5-1 and TRBJ2-7, reads KAGVTQTPRYLIKTRGQQVTLSCSPISGHRSVSWYQQTPGQGLQFLFEYFSETQRNKGNFPGRFSGRQFSNSRSEMNVSTLELGDSALYLCASSLIRDPSYEQYFGPGTRLTVT.